One sample yielded the 29 T cell receptor beta chains listed below, sequenced in a study of blood T cell repertoires in COVID-19. Produced via immunoSEQ multiplex PCR; TCRdb's table is partial and in-frame only. In the table there are around 260,000 clones, approximately 89% of which are singletons. Sequenced: peripheral blood. These receptors were taken from a woman in her forties or fifties with acute or convalescent COVID-19.

V is TRBV18 and J is TRBJ1-1; D perhaps matches TRBD1 (5 bases). The CDR3 is made up of 12 amino acids. With 3 bases removed from V and 4 bases from J, the gap between germline ends came to 6 bases. Germline-derived CDR1 and CDR2 are KGHSH and LQKENI. The CDR3 region has the DNA TGTGCCAGCTCACCCGACAGCACTGAAGCTTTCTTT. Its protein product is CASSPDSTEAFF.

The genes are TRBV7-8 and TRBJ2-7; TRBD1 matches 11 bases. CDR1 and CDR2 from the germline V gene are SGHVS and FQNEAQ. After removal of 6 bases from V and 7 bases from J, the junction contained 5 bases not matched to a gene. The CDR3 totals 13 residues. The CDR3 sequence is CASSSDRGREQYF. In DNA, the CDR3 is TGTGCCAGCAGTTCGGACAGGGGGCGAGAGCAGTACTTC. The variable domain in full, with the rest retrieved from reference TRBV7-8 and TRBJ2-7, is GAGVSQSPRYKVAKRGQDVALRCDPISGHVSLFWYQQALGQGPEFLTYFQNEAQLDKSGLPSDRFFAERPEGSVSTLKIQRTQQEDSAVYLCASSSDRGREQYFGPGTRLTVT.

The rearrangement uses TRBV5-1 and TRBJ2-7; unclear D gene. The CDR3 loop spans 14 amino acids. In germline, CDR1 is SGHRS, CDR2 YFSETQ. Trimming shortened V by 2 bases and J by 9 bases, and 18 bases separated the two germline ends. CDR3 in amino acids: CASSFLQTYCGQYF. In DNA form, the CDR3 reads TGCGCCAGCAGCTTCCTGCAAACGTATTGCGGGCAGTACTTC.

The chain combines TRBV30 with TRBJ2-1; D might be TRBD2 (5 bases). CDR3 length: 15 residues. Germline V gene lookup returns CDR1 GTSNPN and CDR2 SVGIG (reference sequence). Trimming cost V 1 base and J 0 bases, with 10 bases left between them. CDR3 nucleotide sequence: TGTGCCTGGAGTGCGAGCGGTAGCTCCTACAATGAGCAGTTCTTC. Translated, it gives CAWSASGSSYNEQFF.

The gene calls are TRBV19 and TRBJ2-1; the match to TRBD2 covers 13 bases. This CDR3 is 15 amino acids long. With 5 bases clipped from V and 8 bases from J, the junction kept 6 bases outside the gene matches. In germline, CDR1 is LNHDA, CDR2 SQIVND (reference sequence). CDR3 residues: CASSWTSGRLHEQFF. The CDR3 DNA is TGTGCCAGTAGTTGGACTAGCGGGAGACTCCATGAGCAGTTCTTC.

The chain uses TRBV5-1 and TRBJ2-5; 9 nucleotides match TRBD2. With 0 bases clipped from V and 4 bases from J, the junction kept 7 bases outside the gene matches. Germline-derived CDR1 and CDR2 are SGHRS and YFSETQ. The CDR3 contains 16 residues. The CDR3 protein is CASSLALAGGGETQYF. CDR3 sequence (DNA): TGCGCCAGCAGCTTGGCCCTGGCGGGAGGGGGAGAGACCCAGTACTTC. Based on the CDR3 plus reference TRBV5-1 and TRBJ2-5, the full variable domain is KAGVTQTPRYLIKTRGQQVTLSCSPISGHRSVSWYQQTPGQGLQFLFEYFSETQRNKGNFPGRFSGRQFSNSRSEMNVSTLELGDSALYLCASSLALAGGGETQYFGPGTRLLVL.

This chain connects TRBV19 to TRBJ1-5; no firm D call. Trimming stripped 2 bases from V and 2 bases from J, with 7 bases between. The CDR3 runs 14 residues. Germline CDR1 and CDR2: LNHDA and SQIVND (reference sequence). CDR3 bases: TGTGCCAGTAGTATAATGGGCGGCAATCAGCCCCAGCATTTT. This encodes CASSIMGGNQPQHF.

The J gene is TRBJ2-4, the V gene TRBV28, with 13 positions matching TRBD2. The CDR3 is made up of 13 amino acids. V lost 8 bases to trimming and J lost 5 bases; unmatched junction nucleotides: 0. The V gene's germline CDR1 is MDHEN and CDR2 SYDVKM. CDR3 in DNA: TGTGCCAGCGGACTAGCGGGAGAAAACATTCAGTACTTC. Translation: CASGLAGENIQYF.

V gene TRBV14 combines with J gene TRBJ2-7; 8 nucleotides match TRBD2. Germline V gene sequence: CDR1 SGHDN, CDR2 FVKESK. V was pared by 4 bases and J by 0 bases, with 5 bases of the junction left unmatched. The CDR3 is made up of 15 amino acids. DNA for the CDR3: TGTGCCAGCAGCCGGTATAGCGGGACCTCCTACGAGCAGTACTTC. It codes for CASSRYSGTSYEQYF.

This clone was detected a few times. A much larger clone lies one base from this, so it may be a read error. This CDR3 is also generated by other DNA sequences in the sample. The chain recombines TRBV11-2 with TRBJ1-1, with D uncertain. Germline V gene sequence: CDR1 SGHAT, CDR2 FQNNGV. This CDR3 comprises 13 residues. Between the trimmed V and J ends, which lost 1 base and 1 base, there was a span of 4 bases. CDR3 amino acids: CASSLAGNTEAFF. The CDR3 region has the DNA TGTGCCAGCAGCTTAGCAGGGAACACTGAAGCTTTCTTT.

V gene TRBV28 combines with J gene TRBJ1-4; 9 bases fit TRBD1. Trimming cost V 2 bases and J 8 bases; bases outside gene matches: 6. CDR3 size: 15 residues. Germline CDR1 is MDHEN and CDR2 is SYDVKM. The CDR3 nucleotides are TGTGCCAGCAGTTTAAACGGACAGGGGAGGGAAAAACTGTTTTTT. This translates into CASSLNGQGREKLFF. Full variable domain (missing parts from reference TRBV28 and TRBJ1-4): DVKVTQSSRYLVKRTGEKVFLECVQDMDHENMFWYRQDPGLGLRLIYFSYDVKMKEKGDIPEGYSVSREKKERFSLILESASTNQTSMYLCASSLNGQGREKLFFGSGTQLSVL.

The genes are TRBV27 and TRBJ2-7; D is possibly TRBD2 (6 bases). Trimming took off 5 bases at V and 0 bases at J, with 14 bases between the two ends. The CDR3 contains 15 residues. In germline, CDR1 is MNHEY, CDR2 SMNVEV (reference sequence). This CDR3 reads CASSRGLASSYEQYF. CDR3 coding DNA: TGTGCCAGCAGTAGGGGACTGGCAAGCTCCTACGAGCAGTACTTC.

The rearrangement links TRBV7-3 to TRBJ2-2; TRBD2 aligns across 13 bases. V shed 5 bases and J 13 bases; nucleotides not matched to a gene: 10. Germline V CDR1 and CDR2: SGHTA, FQGTGA. The CDR3 is made up of 15 amino acids. CDR3 sequence: CASSQTGTSGVGLFF. In DNA form, the CDR3 reads TGTGCCAGCAGCCAAACCGGGACTAGCGGGGTGGGGCTGTTTTTT.

The J gene is TRBJ2-1, the V gene TRBV3-1 (or the pseudogene TRBV3-2); 11 positions agree with TRBD1. CDR1 is LGHDT and CDR2 is YNNKEL in the germline V gene (reference sequence). The CDR3 length is 16 residues. Trimming removed 3 bases from V and 4 bases from J; junction bases left unmatched: 5. The CDR3 region has the DNA TGTGCCAGCAGCCATGGACGGGACAGGGGGTACAATGAGCAGTTCTTC. Translating it yields CASSHGRDRGYNEQFF.

The CDR3 coding sequence is TGTGCCTGGAGTGGAAAGTACAGGGGATGGAATGAAAAACTGTTTTTT. It yields the protein CAWSGKYRGWNEKLFF. The chain uses TRBV30 and TRBJ1-4; 7 nucleotides align to TRBD1. Trimming removed 1 base from V and 5 bases from J; junction bases left unmatched: 10. This CDR3 contains 16 residues. CDR1 is GTSNPN, CDR2 SVGIG, per germline (reference sequence).

V is TRBV28 and J is TRBJ1-5; 8 bases match TRBD1. The CDR3 runs 15 residues. The ends lost 6 bases at V and 6 bases at J; junction bases unmatched: 10. CDR1 and CDR2 (germline): MDHEN, SYDVKM. The CDR3 reads CASRRPQGAVQPQHF. The DNA of the CDR3 is TGTGCCAGCAGGCGGCCCCAGGGGGCGGTTCAGCCCCAGCATTTT.

The rearrangement joins TRBV28 to TRBJ1-2; 7 bases are shared with TRBD1. The CDR3 spans 15 residues. Per the germline V gene, CDR1 is MDHEN and CDR2 is SYDVKM. Trimming cost V 7 bases and J 6 bases; bases outside gene matches: 14. The CDR3 DNA reads as TGTGCCAGCAATGGGTGGAGGGGGCTGGCGCATGGCTACACCTTC. This sequence encodes CASNGWRGLAHGYTF.

This clone was seen a handful of times. The chain links TRBV5-6 to TRBJ2-7, with 7 bases fitting TRBD1. The CDR3 length is 15 residues. J was trimmed by 3 bases and V by 0 bases; bases with no gene match: 6. The V gene's germline CDR1 is SGHDT and CDR2 YYEEEE. CDR3 protein: CASSLVGQTRYEQYF. The CDR3 DNA is TGTGCCAGCAGCTTGGTGGGACAGACTCGCTACGAGCAGTACTTC.

CDR3 amino acids: CASSLVQGRGNEQFF. CDR3 in DNA: TGCGCCAGCAGCTTGGTCCAGGGAAGAGGCAATGAGCAGTTCTTC. The V gene is TRBV5-1, the J gene TRBJ2-1, with D perhaps matching TRBD1 (5 bases). The length of the CDR3 is 15 residues. CDR1 and CDR2 from the germline V gene are SGHRS and YFSETQ. V lost 0 bases, J lost 6 bases, and 13 bases lay in between.

This chain uses TRBV9 with TRBJ2-3, with 8 bases that match TRBD1. There are 17 residues in the CDR3. V was pared by 2 bases and J by 5 bases, with 13 bases of the junction left unmatched. The germline CDR1 and CDR2 sequences are SGDLS and YYNGEE. The CDR3 spells CASSVSTGRGQVDTQYF. The CDR3 bases are TGTGCCAGCAGCGTTTCTACCGGCAGGGGGCAGGTAGATACGCAGTATTTT.

The genes are TRBV27 and TRBJ1-1; TRBD1 matches at 11 bases. Trimming at V came to 6 bases and at J to 4 bases, leaving 1 base not matched to a gene. Germline CDR1 MNHEY, CDR2 SMNVEV (reference sequence). The CDR3 contains 13 residues. The CDR3 nucleotides read TGTGCCAGCAGGGGACAGGGGGGCACTGAAGCTTTCTTT. Translated: CASRGQGGTEAFF.

The chain employs TRBV9 and TRBJ2-1; D possibly corresponds to TRBD2 (6 bases). The CDR3 has 16 residues. V was cut by 0 bases and J by 8 bases, with 18 bases left in between. Germline assignment: CDR1 SGDLS and CDR2 YYNGEE. The CDR3 here is CASSVGHQADYDEQFF. CDR3 nucleotides: TGTGCCAGCAGCGTAGGGCATCAAGCGGACTATGATGAGCAGTTCTTC.

The table lists this clone with a few counts. The rearrangement joins TRBV2 to TRBJ2-2; 13 bases match TRBD2. The CDR3 runs 15 residues. Trimming took 4 bases from V and 4 from J; bases not matched to a gene: 0. Germline V CDR1 and CDR2: SNHLY, FYNNEI. CDR3 in DNA: TGTGCCAGCAGTGGGACTAGCGGGAGCACCGGGGAGCTGTTTTTT. This codes for CASSGTSGSTGELFF.

The chain recombines TRBV9 with TRBJ2-7; D is possibly TRBD2 (6 bases). This CDR3 contains 14 residues. Germline CDR1 SGDLS, CDR2 YYNGEE. With 1 base removed from V and 0 bases from J, the gap between germline ends came to 8 bases. CDR3 nucleotides: TGTGCCAGCAGCGTATACGGGGGCTCCTACGAGCAGTACTTC. Its protein product is CASSVYGGSYEQYF.

This clone was found once. The chain is built from TRBV4-2 and TRBJ2-3, with 10 bases that match TRBD1. V was clipped by 4 bases and J by 3 bases; unmatched bases: 13. CDR3 length equals 18 residues. The germline V gene encodes CDR1 LGHNA and CDR2 YNFKEQ. This CDR3 is CASSPDPVTGGMTDTQYF. In nucleotides, the CDR3 is TGTGCCAGCAGCCCAGACCCTGTGACAGGGGGCATGACAGATACGCAGTATTTT.

This sequence joins TRBV4-3 and TRBJ1-4; TRBD1 is a possible D gene (6 bases). Trimming left V 0 bases short and J 8 bases short, with 13 bases between. This CDR3 is built from 15 residues. Germline V CDR1 and CDR2: LGHNA, YSLEER. CDR3 region: CASSQDYTGTEKLFF. The CDR3 DNA is TGCGCCAGCAGCCAAGATTATACAGGGACGGAAAAACTGTTTTTT.

A few counts support this clone. This rearrangement joins TRBV2 to TRBJ2-2; maybe TRBD1 (6 bases). V lost 4 bases and J 0 bases, leaving 6 bases between the germline ends. CDR1 and CDR2 from the germline V gene are SNHLY and FYNNEI. The CDR3 consists of 14 residues. The CDR3 is CASSGTANTGELFF. The CDR3 DNA reads TGTGCCAGCAGTGGGACAGCGAACACCGGGGAGCTGTTTTTT. Based on the CDR3 plus reference TRBV2 and TRBJ2-2, the full variable domain is EPEVTQTPSHQVTQMGQEVILRCVPISNHLYFYWYRQILGQKVEFLVSFYNNEISEKSEIFDDQFSVERPDGSNFTLKIRSTKLEDSAMYFCASSGTANTGELFFGEGSRLTVL.

J is TRBJ2-7 and V is TRBV2; D is unclear. This CDR3 comprises 14 residues. In germline, CDR1 is SNHLY, CDR2 FYNNEI. V was shortened by 4 bases and J by 4 bases, with 14 bases between the two germline ends. The CDR3 sequence is CASSGLKGTYEQYF. Here the CDR3 DNA reads TGTGCCAGCAGTGGACTGAAAGGCACTTACGAGCAGTACTTC.

The gene calls are TRBV19 and TRBJ2-5; possible D gene TRBD2, 6 bases. The CDR3 spans 13 residues. Between the trimmed V and J ends, which lost 8 bases and 4 bases, there was a span of 14 bases. Germline lookup yields CDR1 LNHDA and CDR2 SQIVND (reference sequence). The CDR3 reads CASAGTRRETQYF. The CDR3, as DNA: TGTGCCAGTGCGGGAACCCGGAGAGAGACCCAGTACTTC.